This T cell receptor (beta chain) was captured by sequencing in a study of cytomegalovirus exposure and HLA in healthy donors. Study at large: Approximately 200 million T cells yielded under 130 million unique TCR beta sequences in earlier analysis. Whole-study results and caveats: According to reports, the classifier identified cytomegalovirus status with high specificity and sensitivity. Because they were indistinguishable, some V segments, including TRBV6-2 and TRBV6-3, were excluded.

Researchers ran the PCR with 60 Vbeta and 13 Jbeta primers. Assay used: immunoSEQ multiplex PCR; TCRdb lists only in-frame clones, some missing. Here the sample spans 130,000 or so clones, around three quarters being singletons. Note on this clone: Its antigen remains unidentified.

V was trimmed by 3 bases and J by 5 bases, leaving 14 bases between them. The CDR3 loop spans 15 amino acids. Per germline, CDR1 SGHRS and CDR2 YFSETQ. Sequencing used PBMCs. The V gene is TRBV5-1, the J gene TRBJ1-4, with a possible D match to TRBD1 (5 bases). The clonotype was recovered from a man younger than 45 in good health and CMV-seronegative. CDR3 residues: CASSSGGGSNEKLFF. CDR3 nucleotide sequence: TGCGCCAGCAGCTCCGGCGGGGGGTCGAATGAAAAACTGTTTTTT.